The 3 T cell receptor beta chains below all came from one sample that was sequenced in a study of regulatory T cells in long-lasting Graves disease. Time point reported: newly diagnosed GD, antithyroid drugs for less than 3 months. After RNA was extracted from PBMCs, the TCR library was made from it. The TCR beta library used iRepertoire HTBI primers with Arm-PCR amplification of CDR3. A single record per CDR3 protein comes from TCRdb applying MiXCR to the multiplex PCR reads. The repertoire holds approximately 400,000 distinct CDR3 sequences, with about 15% as singletons. The data were also submitted as part of a second study, on T cells in Graves' hyperthyroidism and ophthalmopathy.

Material: peripheral blood mononuclear cells (PBMCs), obtained at new diagnosis, from a patient treated with antithyroid drugs. These receptors all come from a woman aged 30 to 39 with Graves disease.

The V gene is TRBV9, the J gene TRBJ2-2, with D perhaps matching TRBD2 (6 bases). The length of the CDR3 is 15 residues. Deletions cut 4 bases from V and 6 bases from J, with 16 bases between. CDR1 is SGDLS and CDR2 is YYNGEE in the germline V gene. CDR3 bases: TGTGCCAGCAGCCGGGGAGGACGAGGGGCCGGGGAGCTGTTTTTT. Translated, it gives CASSRGGRGAGELFF. Full variable domain (missing parts from reference TRBV9 and TRBJ2-2): DSGVTQTPKHLITATGQRVTLRCSPRSGDLSVYWYQQSLDQGLQFLIQYYNGEERAKGNILERFSAQQFPDLHSELNLSSLELGDSALYFCASSRGGRGAGELFFGEGSRLTVL.

This clonotype was recorded at least ten times. This chain connects TRBV12-3 or TRBV12-4 to TRBJ1-5; D is possibly TRBD1 (5 bases). This CDR3 is 14 amino acids long. Trimming removed 3 bases from V and 8 bases from J, with 14 bases in between. The CDR3 reads CASSFAGFGEPQHF. In DNA, the CDR3 is TGTGCCAGCAGTTTCGCAGGGTTCGGAGAGCCCCAGCATTTT.

With respect to this clonotype: One end of the junction varies from germline; a read error may be responsible. The chain recombines TRBV24-1 with TRBJ1-5, with D perhaps TRBD1 (5 bases). CDR1 is KGHDR and CDR2 is SFDVKD in the germline V gene. This CDR3 has 14 residues. The CDR3 region has the DNA TGCGCCACCAGTGATGCAGGGTTCGGACAGCCCCAGCATTTT. Translation gives CATSDAGFGQPQHF.